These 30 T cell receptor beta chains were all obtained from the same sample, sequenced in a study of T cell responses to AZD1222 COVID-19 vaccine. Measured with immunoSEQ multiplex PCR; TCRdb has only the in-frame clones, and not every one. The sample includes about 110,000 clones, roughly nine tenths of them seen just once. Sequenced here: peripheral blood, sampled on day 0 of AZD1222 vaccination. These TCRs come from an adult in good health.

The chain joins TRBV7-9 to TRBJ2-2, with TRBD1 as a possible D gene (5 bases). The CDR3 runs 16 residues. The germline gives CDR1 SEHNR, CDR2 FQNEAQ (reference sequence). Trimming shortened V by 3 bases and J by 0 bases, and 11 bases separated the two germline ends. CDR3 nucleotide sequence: TGTGCCAGCAGCTTGCTCGCAGGGTCGAACACCGGGGAGCTGTTTTTT. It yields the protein CASSLLAGSNTGELFF.

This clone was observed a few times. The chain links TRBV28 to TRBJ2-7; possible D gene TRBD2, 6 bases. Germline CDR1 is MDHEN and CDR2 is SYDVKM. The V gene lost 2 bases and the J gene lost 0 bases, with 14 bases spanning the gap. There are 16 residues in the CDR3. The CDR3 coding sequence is TGTGCCAGCAGTTTAGGACGACTAGTCAGCTCCTACGAGCAGTACTTC. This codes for CASSLGRLVSSYEQYF.

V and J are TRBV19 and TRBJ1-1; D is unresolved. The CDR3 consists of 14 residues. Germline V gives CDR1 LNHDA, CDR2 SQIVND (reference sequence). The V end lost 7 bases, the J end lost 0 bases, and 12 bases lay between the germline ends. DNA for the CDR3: TGTGCCAGTAACCCGGGAGGGTTGAACACTGAAGCTTTCTTT. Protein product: CASNPGGLNTEAFF.

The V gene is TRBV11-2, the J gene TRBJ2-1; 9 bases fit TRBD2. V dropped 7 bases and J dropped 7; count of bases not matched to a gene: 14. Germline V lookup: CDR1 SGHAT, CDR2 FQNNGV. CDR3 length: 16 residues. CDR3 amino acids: CASTLWGSGRGNEQFF. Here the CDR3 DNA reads TGTGCCAGCACCCTTTGGGGTAGCGGGAGAGGGAATGAGCAGTTCTTC.

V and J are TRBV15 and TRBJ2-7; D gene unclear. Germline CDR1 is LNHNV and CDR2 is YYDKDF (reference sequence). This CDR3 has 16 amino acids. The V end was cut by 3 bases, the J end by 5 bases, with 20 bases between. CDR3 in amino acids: CATSRSPDATVDEQYF. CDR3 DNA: TGTGCCACCAGCAGGTCCCCGGACGCGACGGTCGACGAGCAGTACTTC.

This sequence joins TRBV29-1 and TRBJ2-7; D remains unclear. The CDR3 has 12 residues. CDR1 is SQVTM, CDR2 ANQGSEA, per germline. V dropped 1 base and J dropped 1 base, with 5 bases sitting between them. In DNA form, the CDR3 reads TGCAGCGTTGAAGTCGGATCCTACGAGCAGTACTTC. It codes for CSVEVGSYEQYF.

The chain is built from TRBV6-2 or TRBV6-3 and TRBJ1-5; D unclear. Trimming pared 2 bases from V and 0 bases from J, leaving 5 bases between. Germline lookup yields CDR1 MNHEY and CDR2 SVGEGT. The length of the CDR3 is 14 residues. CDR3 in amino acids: CASSYVGSNQPQHF. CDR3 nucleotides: TGTGCCAGCAGTTACGTGGGTAGCAATCAGCCCCAGCATTTT.

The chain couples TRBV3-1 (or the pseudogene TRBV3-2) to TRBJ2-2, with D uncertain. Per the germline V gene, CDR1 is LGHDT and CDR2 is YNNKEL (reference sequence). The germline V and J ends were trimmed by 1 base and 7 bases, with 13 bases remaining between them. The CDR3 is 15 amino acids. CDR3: CASSQGSRSGGELFF. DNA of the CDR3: TGTGCCAGCAGCCAAGGGAGCCGTTCTGGCGGGGAGCTGTTTTTT.

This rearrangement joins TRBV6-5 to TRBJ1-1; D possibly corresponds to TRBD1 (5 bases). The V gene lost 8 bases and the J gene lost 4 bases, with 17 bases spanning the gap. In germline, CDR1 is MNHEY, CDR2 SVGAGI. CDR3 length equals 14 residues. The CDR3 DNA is TGTGCCAGCCATAGGGAGGGCGGGGGCACTGAAGCTTTCTTT. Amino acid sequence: CASHREGGGTEAFF.

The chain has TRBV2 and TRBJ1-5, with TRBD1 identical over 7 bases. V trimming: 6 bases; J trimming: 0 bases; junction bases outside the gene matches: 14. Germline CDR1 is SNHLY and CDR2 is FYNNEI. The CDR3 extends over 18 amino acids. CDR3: CASSAGRVEGASNQPQHF. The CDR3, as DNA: TGTGCCAGCAGCGCTGGCCGGGTTGAGGGGGCTAGCAATCAGCCCCAGCATTTT.

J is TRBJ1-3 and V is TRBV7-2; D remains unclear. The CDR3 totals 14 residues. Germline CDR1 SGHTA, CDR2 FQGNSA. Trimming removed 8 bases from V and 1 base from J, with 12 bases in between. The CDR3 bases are TGTGCCAGCGGGGTCTCGGTTTCTGGAAACACCATATATTTT. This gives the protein CASGVSVSGNTIYF.

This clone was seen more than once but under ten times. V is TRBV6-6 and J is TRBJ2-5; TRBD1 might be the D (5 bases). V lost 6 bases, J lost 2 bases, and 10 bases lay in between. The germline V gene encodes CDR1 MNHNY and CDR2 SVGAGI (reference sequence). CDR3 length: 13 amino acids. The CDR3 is CASRGQVQETQYF. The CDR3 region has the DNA TGTGCCAGCAGGGGGCAGGTTCAAGAGACCCAGTACTTC.

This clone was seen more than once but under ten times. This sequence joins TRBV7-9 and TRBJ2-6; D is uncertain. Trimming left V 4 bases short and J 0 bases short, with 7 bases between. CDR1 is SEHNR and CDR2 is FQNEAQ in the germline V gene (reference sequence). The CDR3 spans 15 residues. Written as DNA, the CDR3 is TGTGCCAGCAGCTACGGTGTCTCTGGGGCCAACGTCCTGACTTTC. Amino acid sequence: CASSYGVSGANVLTF.

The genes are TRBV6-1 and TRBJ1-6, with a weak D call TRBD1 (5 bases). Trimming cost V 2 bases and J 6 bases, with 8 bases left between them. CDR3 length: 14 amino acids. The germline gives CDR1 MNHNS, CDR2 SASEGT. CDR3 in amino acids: CASSEQGANSPLHF. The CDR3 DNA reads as TGTGCCAGCAGTGAACAGGGCGCTAATTCACCCCTCCACTTT.

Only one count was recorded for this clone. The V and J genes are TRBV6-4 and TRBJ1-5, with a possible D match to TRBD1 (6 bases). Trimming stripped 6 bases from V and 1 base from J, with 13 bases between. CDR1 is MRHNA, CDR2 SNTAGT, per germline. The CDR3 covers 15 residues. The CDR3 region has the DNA TGTGCCAGCAGACTAACAGGGCTAAGCAATCAGCCCCAGCATTTT. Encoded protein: CASRLTGLSNQPQHF.

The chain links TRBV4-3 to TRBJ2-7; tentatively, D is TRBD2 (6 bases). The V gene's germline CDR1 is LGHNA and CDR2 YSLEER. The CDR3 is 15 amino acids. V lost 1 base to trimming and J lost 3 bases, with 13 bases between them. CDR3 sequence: CASSQAGEPFYEQYF. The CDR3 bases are TGCGCCAGCAGCCAAGCGGGGGAGCCGTTCTACGAGCAGTACTTC.

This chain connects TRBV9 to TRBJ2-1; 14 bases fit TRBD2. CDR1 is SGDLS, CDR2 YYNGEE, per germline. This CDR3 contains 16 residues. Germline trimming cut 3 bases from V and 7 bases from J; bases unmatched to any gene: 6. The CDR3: CASSDRLAGGRNEQFF. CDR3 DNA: TGTGCCAGCAGCGACCGACTAGCGGGGGGGCGGAATGAGCAGTTCTTC.

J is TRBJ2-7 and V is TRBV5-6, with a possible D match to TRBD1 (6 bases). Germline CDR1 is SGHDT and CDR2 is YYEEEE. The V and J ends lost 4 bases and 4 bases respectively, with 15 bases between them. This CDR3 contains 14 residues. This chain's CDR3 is CASSPPTGVYEQYF. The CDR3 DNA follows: TGTGCCAGCAGCCCCCCGACAGGCGTTTACGAGCAGTACTTC. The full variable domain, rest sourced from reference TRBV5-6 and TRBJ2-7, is DAGVTQSPTHLIKTRGQQVTLRCSPKSGHDTVSWYQQALGQGPQFIFQYYEEEERQRGNFPDRFSGHQFPNYSSELNVNALLLGDSALYLCASSPPTGVYEQYFGPGTRLTVT.

CDR3 protein: CASSSIAGGEETQYF. Here the CDR3 DNA reads TGTGCCAGCAGCTCAATAGCGGGAGGGGAAGAGACCCAGTACTTC. This chain links TRBV5-6 with TRBJ2-5, with TRBD2 identical over 11 bases. The CDR3 loop spans 15 amino acids. CDR1 SGHDT and CDR2 YYEEEE come from the germline V gene. Trimming removed 3 bases from V and 3 bases from J; junction bases left unmatched: 4.

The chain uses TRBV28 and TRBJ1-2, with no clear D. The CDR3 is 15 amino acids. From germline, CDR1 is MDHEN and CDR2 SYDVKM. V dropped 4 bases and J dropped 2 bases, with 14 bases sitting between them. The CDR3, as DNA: TGTGCCAGCAGTTCTACTTACCGAGTCAACTATGGCTACACCTTC. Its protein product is CASSSTYRVNYGYTF.

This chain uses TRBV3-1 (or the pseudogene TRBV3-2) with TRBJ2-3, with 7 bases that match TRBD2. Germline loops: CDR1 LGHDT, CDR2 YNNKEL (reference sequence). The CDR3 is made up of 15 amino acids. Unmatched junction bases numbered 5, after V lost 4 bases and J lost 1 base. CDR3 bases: TGTGCCAGCAGCCCCGGACTAGGGGGCACAGATACGCAGTATTTT. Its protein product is CASSPGLGGTDTQYF.

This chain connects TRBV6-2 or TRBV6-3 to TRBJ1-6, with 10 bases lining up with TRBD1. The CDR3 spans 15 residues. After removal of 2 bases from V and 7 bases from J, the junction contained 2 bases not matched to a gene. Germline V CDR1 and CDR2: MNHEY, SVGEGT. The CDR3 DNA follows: TGTGCCAGCAGTTACGTGGGACAGGGGAATTCACCCCTCCACTTT. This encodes CASSYVGQGNSPLHF.

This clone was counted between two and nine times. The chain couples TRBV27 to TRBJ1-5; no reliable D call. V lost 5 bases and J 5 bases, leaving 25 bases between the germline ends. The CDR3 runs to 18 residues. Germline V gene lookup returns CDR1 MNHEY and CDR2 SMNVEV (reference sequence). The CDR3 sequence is CASSAGWAAATKYQPQHF. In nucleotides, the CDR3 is TGTGCCAGCAGTGCCGGCTGGGCAGCGGCAACCAAATATCAGCCCCAGCATTTT.

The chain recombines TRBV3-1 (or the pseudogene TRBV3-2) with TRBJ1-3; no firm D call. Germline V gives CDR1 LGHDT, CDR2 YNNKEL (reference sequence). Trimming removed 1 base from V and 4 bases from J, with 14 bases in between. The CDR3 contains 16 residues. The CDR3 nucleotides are TGTGCCAGCAGCCAAGGCGTTTCAGGAGTGGGAAACACCATATATTTT. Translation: CASSQGVSGVGNTIYF.

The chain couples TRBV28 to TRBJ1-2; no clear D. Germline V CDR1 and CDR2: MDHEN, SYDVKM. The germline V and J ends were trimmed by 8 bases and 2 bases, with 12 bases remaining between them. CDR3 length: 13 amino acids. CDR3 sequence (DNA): TGTGCCAGCTCTTGGACGGGCAACTATGGCTACACCTTC. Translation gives CASSWTGNYGYTF.

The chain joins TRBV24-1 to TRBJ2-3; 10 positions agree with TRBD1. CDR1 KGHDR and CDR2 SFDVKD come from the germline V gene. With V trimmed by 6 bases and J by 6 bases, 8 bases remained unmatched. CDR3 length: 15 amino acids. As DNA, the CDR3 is TGTGCCACCAGTTCGACAGGGGGCGCGCCCGATACGCAGTATTTT. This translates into CATSSTGGAPDTQYF.

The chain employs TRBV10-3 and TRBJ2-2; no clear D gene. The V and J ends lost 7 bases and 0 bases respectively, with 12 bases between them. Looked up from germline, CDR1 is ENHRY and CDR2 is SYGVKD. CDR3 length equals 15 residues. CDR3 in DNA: TGTGCCATCAATAACGCAGGATCGAACACCGGGGAGCTGTTTTTT. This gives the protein CAINNAGSNTGELFF.

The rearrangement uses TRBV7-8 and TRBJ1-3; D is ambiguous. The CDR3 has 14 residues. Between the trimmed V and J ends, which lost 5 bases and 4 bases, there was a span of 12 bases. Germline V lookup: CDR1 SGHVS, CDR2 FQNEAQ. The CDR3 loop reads CASSIVDSGNTIYF. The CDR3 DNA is TGTGCCAGCAGCATAGTCGATTCGGGAAACACCATATATTTT.

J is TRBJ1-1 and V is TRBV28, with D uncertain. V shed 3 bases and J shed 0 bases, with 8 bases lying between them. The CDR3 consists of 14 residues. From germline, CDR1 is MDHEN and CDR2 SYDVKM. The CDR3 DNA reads TGTGCCAGCAGTTTTGGAGGTTTGAACACTGAAGCTTTCTTT. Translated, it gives CASSFGGLNTEAFF. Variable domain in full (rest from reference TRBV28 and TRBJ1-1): DVKVTQSSRYLVKRTGEKVFLECVQDMDHENMFWYRQDPGLGLRLIYFSYDVKMKEKGDIPEGYSVSREKKERFSLILESASTNQTSMYLCASSFGGLNTEAFFGQGTRLTVV.

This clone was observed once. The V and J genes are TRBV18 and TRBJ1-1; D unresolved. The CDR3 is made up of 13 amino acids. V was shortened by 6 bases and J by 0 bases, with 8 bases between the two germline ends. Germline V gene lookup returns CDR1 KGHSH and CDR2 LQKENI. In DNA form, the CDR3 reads TGTGCCAGCTCTACAGATTTGAACACTGAAGCTTTCTTT. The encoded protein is CASSTDLNTEAFF.